The subject of this entry is one T cell receptor (beta chain). The antigen is not known. Germline loops: CDR1 SGHRS, CDR2 YFSETQ. The CDR3 has 17 amino acids. Deletions cut 3 bases from V and 4 bases from J, with 22 bases between. This specimen comes from a study of shared clonotypes between healthy human individuals. Regarding the study as a whole: Among several donors, about 5% of naive CD4 clonotypes were found in common.

Assay: immunoSEQ multiplex PCR; the TCRdb copy retains only in-frame clones and omits some. The sample lists 2 million to 2.5 million clones; roughly 93% were seen once. This sequence joins TRBV5-1 and TRBJ1-1; D not certain. The sample taken for sequencing was naive CD4+ T cells from PBMCs. Subset denoted: CD45RA+ positively selected. The sequence was collected from a man aged 18 to 35 in good health. Some clones in this sample may be carry-over from other donors' samples. CDR3 bases: TGCGCCAGCAGCTCGGGGAGTACCGGGGTGTGGGTCACTGAAGCTTTCTTT. Residues: CASSSGSTGVWVTEAFF.